This T cell receptor (beta chain) was obtained from a study of early stage breast cancer tumors. General observations from the study: Most shared enriched TCRB sequences were commonly generated ones. Unsorted bulk genomic DNA sequencing lacked pairing and functional marker data. Comparing each tissue with blood distinguished tumor from normal in most of the 16 patients.

V was pared by 5 bases and J by 4 bases, with 13 bases between. The CDR3 extends over 14 amino acids. Looked up from germline, CDR1 is MNHEY and CDR2 is SVGAGI. Blood replicates held 0.5 ug DNA, tumor or normal breast about 1.5 ug, two each. The method was immunoSEQ multiplex PCR; TCRdb's version includes in-frame clones alone and lacks a portion of them. Of more than 7,500 clones detected, 70% to 80% appear once; the ten largest clones hold approximately 17%. About this clone: The target antigen is unknown.

The chain uses TRBV6-5 and TRBJ2-3; D is uncertain. The sequence came from a person in their 60s with breast cancer. The sequenced sample consisted of normal breast tissue next to the tumor. The CDR3 nucleotides read TGTGCCAGCAGTCAGACTTGGCAAGCAGATACGCAGTATTTT. Translated: CASSQTWQADTQYF.